Shown below are 2 T cell receptor beta chains from a single sample sequenced in a study of radiotherapy plus CTLA-4 blockade in lung cancer. Assay: immunoSEQ multiplex PCR; the TCRdb copy retains only in-frame clones and omits some. The sample has some 94,000 clones; roughly 80% are singletons. This specimen was peripheral blood, taken from a patient treated with radiotherapy plus ipilimumab. The receptor source for this set is a human donor with non-small cell lung cancer that progressed on radiotherapy plus ipilimumab.

This chain connects TRBV5-4 to TRBJ1-2; D ambiguous. Germline CDR1 SGHNT, CDR2 YYREEE (reference sequence). Trimming cost V 0 bases and J 3 bases, with 12 bases left between them. The CDR3 has 15 residues. The CDR3 DNA follows: TGTGCCAGCAGCTTGGGGCAGGAACGGTACTATGGCTACACCTTC. The encoded protein is CASSLGQERYYGYTF. The full variable domain, with the rest looked up from reference TRBV5-4 and TRBJ1-2, is ETGVTQSPTHLIKTRGQQVTLRCSSQSGHNTVSWYQQALGQGPQFIFQYYREEENGRGNFPPRFSGLQFPNYSSELNVNALELDDSALYLCASSLGQERYYGYTFGSGTRLTVV.

This clone was seen more than once but under ten times. The rearrangement joins TRBV5-4 to TRBJ2-2, with D possibly TRBD2 on 5 matching bases. The CDR3 contains 13 residues. Germline V gene lookup returns CDR1 SGHNT and CDR2 YYREEE (reference sequence). The ends were cut back, 6 bases at V and 6 bases at J, with 12 bases in the middle. The CDR3 region is CASNRGSAGELFF. CDR3 in DNA: TGTGCCAGCAACCGGGGATCGGCCGGGGAGCTGTTTTTT.